The rows below give T cell receptor beta chains drawn from one sample of a study of shared clonotypes between healthy human individuals. Sequencing was performed with immunoSEQ multiplex PCR; in TCRdb, only in-frame clones are kept and a portion is missing. The repertoire holds around 2,000,000 clones, with just over 90% as singletons. Sequences were obtained from naive CD8+ T cells from PBMCs. The receptors come from a man between 18 and 29 years old in good health. Some clones in this sample may be carry-over from other donors' samples. Both conserved end residues are part of each CDR3. A D gene is named only where the DNA matches it firmly. Some rows have no size entry. The others give once, few or many, or a class for an expanded clone.

v_call,d_call,j_call,clone_size,cdr3_aa,cdr3_nt
TRBV9,.,TRBJ2-5,.,CASSGLGTSKGSQETQYF,TGTGCCAGCAGTGGGCTGGGGACCTCTAAAGGCTCGCAAGAGACCCAGTACTTC
TRBV4-3,TRBD2,TRBJ2-3,.,CASSPSGRTTDTQYF,TGCGCCAGCAGCCCAAGCGGGAGAACCACAGATACGCAGTATTTT
TRBV7-9,TRBD2,TRBJ2-7,.,CASSYGRGVSYEQYF,TGTGCCAGCAGTTATGGGAGGGGCGTCTCCTACGAGCAGTACTTC
TRBV6-4,.,TRBJ2-6,.,CASPAVLTF,TGTGCCAGCCCGGCCGTCCTGACTTTC
TRBV4-1,.,TRBJ2-7,.,CASSQGVDDEQYF,TGCGCCAGCAGCCAAGGTGTAGACGACGAGCAGTACTTC
TRBV7-6,TRBD2,TRBJ2-1,.,CASSPGTTEQFF,TGTGCCAGCAGCCCCGGGACTACTGAGCAGTTCTTC
TRBV27,.,TRBJ1-2,.,CASSSLPPIYGYTF,TGTGCCAGCAGTTCCCTCCCCCCGATCTATGGCTACACCTTC
TRBV27,.,TRBJ1-4,.,CASSFGGAGEKLFF,TGTGCCAGCAGTTTCGGGGGGGCCGGTGAAAAACTGTTTTTT
TRBV4-2,TRBD2,TRBJ2-7,once,CASSQGAGGFYEQYF,TGTGCCAGCAGCCAAGGAGCGGGAGGATTCTACGAGCAGTACTTC
TRBV7-2,TRBD1,TRBJ2-1,.,CASSLGWTGESPEQFF,TGTGCCAGCAGCTTGGGTTGGACAGGTGAATCTCCTGAGCAGTTCTTC
TRBV6-5,.,TRBJ2-7,.,CASSSRGLLNEQYF,TGTGCCAGCAGTTCCCGGGGCCTCCTCAACGAGCAGTACTTC
TRBV5-1,.,TRBJ2-3,.,CASSLRRESSTDTQYF,TGCGCCAGCAGCCTTCGCCGGGAATCTAGCACAGATACGCAGTATTTT
TRBV27,TRBD2,TRBJ2-1,.,CASSLTSFGEQFF,TGTGCCAGCAGTTTGACTAGCTTCGGCGAGCAGTTCTTC
TRBV9,.,TRBJ2-7,.,CASSLIGGYEQYF,TGTGCCAGCAGCCTAATAGGGGGCTACGAGCAGTACTTC
TRBV19,TRBD1,TRBJ2-1,.,CASAIRGPYNEQFF,TGTGCCAGTGCAATAAGGGGGCCCTACAATGAGCAGTTCTTC
TRBV4-1,TRBD1,TRBJ2-1,.,CASSRILGQGAHNEQFF,TGCGCCAGCAGCCGGATACTGGGACAGGGGGCCCACAATGAGCAGTTCTTC
TRBV27,.,TRBJ1-1,.,CASSFKPPTPAPTEAFF,TGTGCCAGCAGTTTTAAACCACCGACACCCGCCCCCACTGAAGCTTTCTTT
TRBV27,.,TRBJ2-1,.,CASSLDGDYNEQFF,TGTGCCAGCAGTTTAGACGGGGACTACAATGAGCAGTTCTTC
TRBV6-5,TRBD1,TRBJ1-2,.,CASSYSRQGGYYGYTF,TGTGCCAGCAGTTACTCCAGACAGGGGGGCTACTATGGCTACACCTTC
TRBV19,.,TRBJ2-7,.,CASSPSHRDFFYEQYF,TGTGCCAGTAGTCCCAGCCACCGGGACTTCTTCTACGAGCAGTACTTC
TRBV28,TRBD1,TRBJ1-1,.,CASSLFPPGQMNTEAFF,TGTGCCAGCAGTTTATTCCCACCGGGACAGATGAACACTGAAGCTTTCTTT
TRBV7-9,.,TRBJ2-2,.,CASSLDSNTGELFF,TGTGCCAGCAGCTTAGACTCGAACACCGGGGAGCTGTTTTTT
TRBV6-6,TRBD2,TRBJ2-1,.,CASSYPRSGGDNEQFF,TGTGCCAGCAGTTACCCCAGGAGCGGGGGGGACAATGAGCAGTTCTTC
TRBV5-6,.,TRBJ2-7,.,CASSLTSSYEQYF,TGTGCCAGCAGCCTAACTAGCTCCTACGAGCAGTACTTC